Listed below are T cell receptor beta chains from one sample, sequenced in a study of CD4 T cells in relation to SARS-CoV-2 and coronaviruses. Using immunoSEQ multiplex PCR, the repertoire was profiled, and TCRdb retains in-frame clones only, with some absent. The sample shows 18,000 or so clones, over 60% of them seen only once. Antigens for these TCRs are unknown. The sample taken for sequencing was CD4+ T cells from PBMCs, cultured in vitro. Receptors were obtained from a human donor in good health. CDR3s include the opening cysteine and the closing phenylalanine or tryptophan.

cdr3_length j_call v_call cdr3_aa
16 TRBJ2-2 TRBV6-1 CASSEAVRVNTGELFF
16 TRBJ2-2 TRBV6-5 CASSYNAPGDTGELFF
11 TRBJ2-7 TRBV12-3/TRBV12-4 CASKGTHEQYF
15 TRBJ2-5 TRBV19 CASSPVTSGLETQYF
14 TRBJ2-3 TRBV2 CASRPTSGTDTQYF
12 TRBJ2-7 TRBV12-3/TRBV12-4 CASSFFGHEQYF
12 TRBJ2-5 TRBV7-3 CASSSGGETQYF
15 TRBJ1-1 TRBV9 CASSPLRGRGAEAFF
16 TRBJ2-7 TRBV19 CASSLKTGQGGYEQYF
11 TRBJ2-5 TRBV20-1 CSATREETQYF
17 TRBJ2-1 TRBV3-1/TRBV3-2 CASSQDWRAGVYNEQFF
15 TRBJ1-1 TRBV30 CAWRPPGRRGTEAFF
13 TRBJ1-2 TRBV28 CASSLLGIYGYTF
13 TRBJ1-1 TRBV24-1 CATRNRGNTEAFF
14 TRBJ2-5 TRBV7-9 CASKPGQDQETQYF